The following is a T cell receptor (beta chain) sequence with its context. This sample is drawn from a study of control samples from healthy donors and cancer patients. TCRdb's table, derived via immunoSEQ multiplex PCR, lists solely in-frame clones and lacks some. The sample includes around 200,000 clones, around 93% of them seen just once. This CDR3 contains 11 residues. Trimming shortened V by 0 bases and J by 7 bases, and 3 bases separated the two germline ends. The germline CDR1 and CDR2 sequences are MRHNA and SNTAGT. This TCR was recovered from a man younger than 35 in good health. This chain links TRBV6-4 with TRBJ1-2; D remains ambiguous. Sequenced sample: blood. The CDR3 sequence: CASSDSGGYTF. The CDR3 nucleotides are TGTGCCAGCAGTGACTCGGGTGGCTACACCTTC.